The 27 T cell receptor beta chains reported below all come from one sample, sequenced in a study of cytomegalovirus exposure and HLA in healthy donors. Primers: 60 Vbeta forward and 13 Jbeta reverse. TCRdb keeps only in-frame clones here, not all; method: immunoSEQ multiplex PCR. The table counts fewer than 60,000 clones; approximately 6.8% lies in the top ten. The sample consisted of PBMCs. The receptors originated from a middle-aged woman in good health and CMV-seronegative.

The CDR3 loop is CASSSDRFYEQYF. In DNA, the CDR3 is TGTGCCAGCAGCTCGGACAGGTTCTACGAGCAGTACTTC. This chain uses TRBV13 with TRBJ2-7; 7 positions match TRBD1. Germline V gene lookup returns CDR1 PRHDT and CDR2 FYEKMQ (reference sequence). The CDR3 is 13 amino acids. The J segment lost 3 bases and the V segment lost 4 bases, leaving 3 bases of the junction unmatched.

This chain links TRBV28 with TRBJ2-3, with 15 bases lining up with TRBD2. CDR3 size: 18 residues. Trimming cost V 4 bases and J 0 bases; bases outside gene matches: 5. Per the germline V gene, CDR1 is MDHEN and CDR2 is SYDVKM. The CDR3: CASSSGLAGGLSTDTQYF. The CDR3 coding sequence is TGTGCCAGCAGTTCAGGACTAGCGGGAGGGCTTAGCACAGATACGCAGTATTTT.

The CDR3: CASTRGLAGGGRNEQFF. The CDR3 DNA reads as TGTGCCAGCACCCGGGGACTAGCGGGAGGGGGTAGAAATGAGCAGTTCTTC. V is TRBV5-4 and J is TRBJ2-1, with TRBD2 identical over 16 bases. CDR1 and CDR2 (germline): SGHNT, YYREEE (reference sequence). CDR3 size: 17 residues. The ends lost 6 bases at V and 7 bases at J; junction bases unmatched: 10.

The V gene is TRBV28, the J gene TRBJ2-1; tentatively, D is TRBD2 (6 bases). Germline V gene data show CDR1 as MDHEN and CDR2 as SYDVKM. V gave up 5 bases and J gave up 8 bases, with 16 bases separating them. This CDR3 spans 14 amino acids. CDR3 nucleotides: TGTGCCAGCAGTGGGACTCCCGAGATGGATGAGCAGTTCTTC. This sequence encodes CASSGTPEMDEQFF.

The V call is TRBV25-1, the J call TRBJ2-1; TRBD1 matches at 9 bases. V lost 2 bases, J lost 8 bases, and 7 bases stayed unmatched. In germline, CDR1 is MGHDK, CDR2 SYGVNS. CDR3 length: 15 residues. CDR3 loop: CASSEPGQGRDEQFF. In nucleotides, the CDR3 is TGTGCCAGCAGTGAACCCGGACAGGGGAGGGATGAGCAGTTCTTC.

V gene TRBV19 combines with J gene TRBJ1-5; maybe TRBD1 (5 bases). V was pared by 6 bases and J by 3 bases, with 12 bases between. The germline V gene has CDR1 LNHDA and CDR2 SQIVND (reference sequence). This CDR3 has 14 amino acids. The CDR3 bases are TGTGCCAGTAGGGGGCCCCTTTCCAATCAGCCCCAGCATTTT. Translating gives CASRGPLSNQPQHF.

The chain combines TRBV5-1 with TRBJ2-3; perhaps TRBD2 as D (6 bases). V was trimmed by 2 bases and J by 6 bases, leaving 19 bases between them. The germline gives CDR1 SGHRS, CDR2 YFSETQ. The CDR3 consists of 16 residues. CDR3 residues: CASSFTQGGAVDTQYF. The CDR3 DNA is TGCGCCAGCAGCTTTACCCAAGGAGGGGCGGTGGATACGCAGTATTTT.

The V gene is TRBV11-3, the J gene TRBJ2-7, with TRBD1 as a possible D gene (5 bases). Trimming took 1 base from V and 0 from J, leaving 7 bases between them. The germline V gene has CDR1 SGHNT and CDR2 YENEEA. The CDR3 sequence is 14 residues long. DNA of the CDR3: TGTGCCAGCAGCTTAGGACAGAGCTCCTACGAGCAGTACTTC. Its translation: CASSLGQSSYEQYF.

The chain has TRBV5-1 and TRBJ1-2, with 7 bases lining up with TRBD1. The trim removed 4 bases at V and 8 bases at J, leaving 8 bases unmatched. The CDR3 loop spans 13 amino acids. Germline V lookup: CDR1 SGHRS, CDR2 YFSETQ. The CDR3 bases are TGCGCCAGCAGCGCCACAGGGGCCTTAGGCTACACCTTC. This gives the protein CASSATGALGYTF. Filled out from reference TRBV5-1 and TRBJ1-2, the complete variable domain reads KAGVTQTPRYLIKTRGQQVTLSCSPISGHRSVSWYQQTPGQGLQFLFEYFSETQRNKGNFPGRFSGRQFSNSRSEMNVSTLELGDSALYLCASSATGALGYTFGSGTRLTVV.

To note about this clone: The same CDR3 arises from other DNA sequences in this sample as well. This chain connects TRBV4-2 to TRBJ2-1; the match to TRBD2 covers 11 bases. The CDR3 is made up of 22 amino acids. Germline assignment: CDR1 LGHNA and CDR2 YNFKEQ. V was pared by 4 bases and J by 0 bases, with 20 bases of the junction left unmatched. The CDR3 loop reads CASSPWAGQELAGGLSYNEQFF. CDR3 sequence (DNA): TGTGCCAGCAGCCCTTGGGCTGGCCAGGAGCTAGCGGGAGGCCTCTCCTACAATGAGCAGTTCTTC.

The chain couples TRBV18 to TRBJ1-1, with D unclear. Germline CDR1 reads KGHSH; CDR2 reads LQKENI. The CDR3 is 13 residues long. V lost 1 base, J lost 1 base, and 4 bases lay in between. The CDR3 loop reads CASSPRENTEAFF. CDR3 bases: TGTGCCAGCTCACCACGAGAGAACACTGAAGCTTTCTTT. Looking up the rest from reference TRBV18 and TRBJ1-1 gives the full variable domain: NAGVMQNPRHLVRRRGQEARLRCSPMKGHSHVYWYRQLPEEGLKFMVYLQKENIIDESGMPKERFSAEFPKEGPSILRIQQVVRGDSAAYFCASSPRENTEAFFGQGTRLTVV.

This rearrangement joins TRBV7-2 to TRBJ1-5; D gene unclear. V dropped 2 bases and J dropped 2 bases, with 4 bases sitting between them. This CDR3 has 13 residues. Germline V gives CDR1 SGHTA, CDR2 FQGNSA. Written as DNA, the CDR3 is TGTGCCAGCAGCTTACGGGGCAATCAGCCCCAGCATTTT. This translates into CASSLRGNQPQHF.

The rearrangement uses TRBV7-9 and TRBJ1-2, with 9 bases that match TRBD1. V was clipped by 1 base and J by 5 bases; unmatched bases: 2. The V gene's germline CDR1 is SEHNR and CDR2 FQNEAQ (reference sequence). This CDR3 contains 14 residues. For the CDR3, the DNA is TGTGCCAGCAGCTTAGGCGGGACAGGGTATGGCTACACCTTC. Translating it yields CASSLGGTGYGYTF. The entire variable domain, with the rest obtained from reference TRBV7-9 and TRBJ1-2, is as follows: DTGVSQNPRHKITKRGQNVTFRCDPISEHNRLYWYRQTLGQGPEFLTYFQNEAQLEKSRLLSDRFSAERPKGSFSTLEIQRTEQGDSAMYLCASSLGGTGYGYTFGSGTRLTVV.

The CDR3 coding sequence is TGTGCCAGCAGTTACCGGGAAGGCGAAAAACTGTTTTTT. Its translation: CASSYREGEKLFF. This sequence joins TRBV6-5 and TRBJ1-4; no firm D call. This CDR3 has 13 residues. Germline assignment: CDR1 MNHEY and CDR2 SVGAGI. The germline V and J ends were trimmed by 2 bases and 8 bases, with 9 bases remaining between them.

This sequence joins TRBV30 and TRBJ2-7; D might be TRBD1 (7 bases). The CDR3 covers 17 residues. CDR1 and CDR2 (germline): GTSNPN, SVGIG (reference sequence). V lost 3 bases and J lost 2, with 23 bases in between. The CDR3, as DNA: TGTGCCTGGAGGGGGGGACAGAACCCTTTCAAAACCTACGAGCAGTACTTC. Translated, it gives CAWRGGQNPFKTYEQYF.

The chain combines TRBV29-1 with TRBJ1-2; maybe TRBD1 (6 bases). Germline V lookup: CDR1 SQVTM, CDR2 ANQGSEA. This CDR3 has 14 residues. Trimming took off 5 bases at V and 6 bases at J, with 19 bases between the two ends. The CDR3 DNA sequence: TGCAGCGTTTGGGGAACCGGGACATCAAATGGCTACACCTTC. It yields the protein CSVWGTGTSNGYTF.

The chain joins TRBV6-1 to TRBJ1-6; tentatively, D is TRBD1 (6 bases). The CDR3 is 14 amino acids. From germline, CDR1 is MNHNS and CDR2 SASEGT. V lost 7 bases to trimming and J lost 6 bases, with 13 bases between them. The CDR3 sequence is CASTTGQLNSPLHF. The CDR3 DNA is TGTGCCAGCACTACCGGACAGCTTAATTCACCCCTCCACTTT.

This chain joins TRBV29-1 and TRBJ2-7, with 10 bases aligning to TRBD1. The CDR3 length is 11 residues. With V trimmed by 6 bases and J by 5 bases, 1 base remained unmatched. CDR1 and CDR2 (germline): SQVTM, ANQGSEA. The CDR3 loop reads CSVGTGDEQYF. The CDR3 bases are TGCAGCGTCGGGACAGGGGACGAGCAGTACTTC.

The V and J genes are TRBV20-1 and TRBJ2-3, with D unresolved. The V gene's germline CDR1 is DFQATT and CDR2 SNEGSKA (reference sequence). The CDR3 has 11 residues. V was trimmed by 0 bases and J by 4 bases, leaving 2 bases between them. Here the CDR3 DNA reads TGCAGTGCTAGAGACGCAGATACGCAGTATTTT. This sequence encodes CSARDADTQYF.

V gene TRBV4-3 combines with J gene TRBJ1-1, with 8 positions matching TRBD1. There are 14 residues in the CDR3. The germline V gene has CDR1 LGHNA and CDR2 YSLEER. V lost 4 bases to trimming and J lost 1 base; unmatched junction nucleotides: 2. Here the CDR3 DNA reads TGCGCCAGCAGCCGACAGGGGAGGAACACTGAAGCTTTCTTT. It translates to CASSRQGRNTEAFF.

The V and J genes are TRBV4-1 and TRBJ1-1; D uncertain. The ends were cut back, 6 bases at V and 5 bases at J, with 19 bases in the middle. Germline assignment: CDR1 MGHRA and CDR2 YSYEKL. The CDR3 is made up of 15 amino acids. As DNA, the CDR3 is TGCGCCAGCAGGGTCAATGATGGGGAGGAGACTGAAGCTTTCTTT. The encoded protein is CASRVNDGEETEAFF.

The rearrangement joins TRBV27 to TRBJ2-7; 7 bases line up with TRBD1. This CDR3 spans 13 amino acids. Germline-derived CDR1 and CDR2 are MNHEY and SMNVEV (reference sequence). V trimming: 4 bases; J trimming: 4 bases; junction bases outside the gene matches: 4. Written as DNA, the CDR3 is TGTGCCAGCAGTTCGACAGGGTCGTACGAGCAGTACTTC. Protein sequence: CASSSTGSYEQYF.

The CDR3 bases are TGTGCCAGCAGCAAACTAGCGAACTACAATGAGCAGTTCTTC. This gives the protein CASSKLANYNEQFF. The rearrangement uses TRBV14 and TRBJ2-1; 7 bases match TRBD2. CDR3 size: 14 residues. V dropped 5 bases and J dropped 3; count of bases not matched to a gene: 4. Germline CDR1 and CDR2: SGHDN and FVKESK.

The CDR3 DNA is TGTGCCAGCAGACCACCCGGGACAGGGGCTTCCGAGCAGTACTTC. This encodes CASRPPGTGASEQYF. The chain employs TRBV7-2 and TRBJ2-7, with 10 positions matching TRBD1. The CDR3 length is 15 residues. CDR1 and CDR2 from the germline V gene are SGHTA and FQGNSA. V shed 6 bases and J 6 bases; nucleotides not matched to a gene: 11.

This chain joins TRBV5-8 and TRBJ2-3, with 8 bases lining up with TRBD2. Germline V gene sequence: CDR1 SGHTS, CDR2 YDEGEE. This CDR3 is 18 amino acids long. The trim removed 4 bases at V and 2 bases at J, leaving 15 bases unmatched. CDR3 amino acids: CASSSLAGQVWITDTQYF. CDR3 bases: TGTGCCAGCAGCAGTTTAGCGGGACAAGTCTGGATCACAGATACGCAGTATTTT.

The genes are TRBV4-1 and TRBJ1-1; no clear D gene. Germline lookup yields CDR1 MGHRA and CDR2 YSYEKL. V was cut by 0 bases and J by 0 bases, with 8 bases left in between. CDR3 length equals 15 residues. The CDR3 protein is CASSQDGLLNTEAFF. In DNA, the CDR3 is TGCGCCAGCAGCCAAGATGGACTCCTGAACACTGAAGCTTTCTTT.

The genes are TRBV6-5 and TRBJ1-3; no firm D call. The V and J ends lost 0 bases and 1 base respectively, with 7 bases between them. The germline CDR1 and CDR2 sequences are MNHEY and SVGAGI. The CDR3 length is 15 residues. This CDR3 is CASSYSRGSGNTIYF. The CDR3 DNA reads as TGTGCCAGCAGTTACTCGCGGGGATCTGGAAACACCATATATTTT.